This passage covers 2 T cell receptor beta chains from one sample sequenced in a study of blood T cell repertoires in COVID-19. TCRdb's copy holds only in-frame clones and misses some; the assay was immunoSEQ multiplex PCR. The sample includes about 150,000 clones, roughly 90% of them seen just once. The sample was PBMCs or T cells enriched from blood (not recorded which). These receptor sequences come from a man between 50 and 59 years old who had recovered from COVID-19.

The chain is built from TRBV7-2 and TRBJ1-2; 9 bases agree with TRBD1. Germline V gene lookup returns CDR1 SGHTA and CDR2 FQGNSA. The V segment lost 5 bases and the J segment 4 bases; nucleotides outside the gene matches: 8. The CDR3 sequence is 15 residues long. The CDR3 region is CASSPRTGVGYGYTF. CDR3 bases: TGTGCCAGCAGCCCGCGGACAGGGGTAGGCTATGGCTACACCTTC.

DNA of the CDR3: TGTGCCGTCCGTCGAGGGAACTCTGGAAACACCATATATTTT. Protein: CAVRRGNSGNTIYF. The chain joins TRBV28 to TRBJ1-3, with D hard to call. The CDR3 length is 14 residues. Trimming took 11 bases from V and 0 from J, leaving 14 bases between them. Looked up from germline, CDR1 is MDHEN and CDR2 is SYDVKM.